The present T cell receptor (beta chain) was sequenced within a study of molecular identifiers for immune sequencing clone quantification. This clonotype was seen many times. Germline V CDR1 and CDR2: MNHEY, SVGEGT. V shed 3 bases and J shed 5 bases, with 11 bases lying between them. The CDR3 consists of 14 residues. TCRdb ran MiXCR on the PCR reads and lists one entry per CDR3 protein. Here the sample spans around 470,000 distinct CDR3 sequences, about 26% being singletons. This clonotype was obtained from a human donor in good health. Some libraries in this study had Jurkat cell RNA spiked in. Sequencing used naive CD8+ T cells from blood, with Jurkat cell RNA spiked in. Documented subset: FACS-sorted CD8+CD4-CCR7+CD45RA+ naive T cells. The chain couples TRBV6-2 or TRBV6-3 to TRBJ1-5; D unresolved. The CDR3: CASSYGVGDQPQHF. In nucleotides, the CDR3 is TGTGCCAGCAGTTATGGGGTCGGGGATCAGCCCCAGCATTTT.